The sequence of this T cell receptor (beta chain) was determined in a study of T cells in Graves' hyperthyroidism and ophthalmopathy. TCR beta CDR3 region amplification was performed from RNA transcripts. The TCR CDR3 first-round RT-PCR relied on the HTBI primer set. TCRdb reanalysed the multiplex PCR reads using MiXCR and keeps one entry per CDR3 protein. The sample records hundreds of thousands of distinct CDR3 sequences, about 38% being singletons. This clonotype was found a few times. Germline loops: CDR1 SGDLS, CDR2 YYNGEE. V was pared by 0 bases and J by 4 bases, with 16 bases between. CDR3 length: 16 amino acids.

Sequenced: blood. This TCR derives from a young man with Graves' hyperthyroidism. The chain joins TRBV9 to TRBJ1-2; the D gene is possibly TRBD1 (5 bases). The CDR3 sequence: CASSVVPQGSGYGYTF. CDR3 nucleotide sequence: TGTGCCAGCAGCGTAGTCCCCCAGGGATCTGGCTATGGCTACACCTTC.